Below are 15 T cell receptor beta chains sequenced from a single sample in a study of cytomegalovirus exposure and HLA in healthy donors. The PCR contained 60 Vbeta and 13 Jbeta primers. Sequencing used immunoSEQ multiplex PCR; TCRdb keeps in-frame clones, though not all of them. The sample shows about 140,000 clones, about three quarters of them seen only once. Specimen: PBMCs. Receptor source: a male donor in good health and CMV-seropositive.

This rearrangement joins TRBV13 to TRBJ1-1; 9 bases align to TRBD1. The V gene's germline CDR1 is PRHDT and CDR2 FYEKMQ (reference sequence). The junction had 6 bases not matched to a gene; V was cut back by 4 bases and J by 3 bases. CDR3 length: 15 amino acids. Here the CDR3 reads CASSSSGQGYTEAFF. The DNA of the CDR3 is TGTGCCAGCAGCTCGTCAGGACAGGGGTACACTGAAGCTTTCTTT.

The J gene is TRBJ2-7, the V gene TRBV9; 11 nucleotides align to TRBD1. Per the germline V gene, CDR1 is SGDLS and CDR2 is YYNGEE. V shed 0 bases and J 4 bases; nucleotides not matched to a gene: 3. The CDR3 is 15 residues long. DNA for the CDR3: TGTGCCAGCAGCGTAGCCGGACAGGGGGCGTACGAGCAGTACTTC. This translates into CASSVAGQGAYEQYF.

The chain is built from TRBV1 and TRBJ1-6. TRBV1 is classified as a pseudogene. The CDR3 runs 16 residues. The CDR3 region is CTSSQDYVRCGSPLHF. For the CDR3, the DNA is TGCACCAGCAGCCAAGATTACGTGAGGTGTGGTTCACCCCTCCACTTT.

The rearrangement links TRBV19 to TRBJ2-1, with TRBD1 as a possible D gene (6 bases). Germline CDR1 reads LNHDA; CDR2 reads SQIVND (reference sequence). The CDR3 has 16 amino acids. The V end lost 4 bases, the J end lost 2 bases, and 15 bases lay between the germline ends. The CDR3 sequence: CASSTPQGSAYNEQFF. In nucleotides, the CDR3 is TGTGCCAGTAGTACACCACAGGGCTCGGCCTACAATGAGCAGTTCTTC.

V usage is TRBV4-3 and J usage is TRBJ2-5; 10 nucleotides match TRBD2. The CDR3 consists of 17 residues. V lost 1 base, J lost 3 bases, and 8 bases stayed unmatched. Germline V gene lookup returns CDR1 LGHNA and CDR2 YSLEER. CDR3 sequence reads: CASSQGVAGGPKETQYF. CDR3 in DNA: TGCGCCAGCAGCCAAGGAGTAGCGGGAGGACCCAAAGAGACCCAGTACTTC.

This rearrangement joins TRBV7-2 to TRBJ2-3, with 10 positions matching TRBD2. The CDR3 loop spans 17 amino acids. Germline CDR1 reads SGHTA; CDR2 reads FQGNSA. V trimming: 5 bases; J trimming: 2 bases; junction bases outside the gene matches: 10. The CDR3: CASSPRPSGGYTDTQYF. The CDR3 DNA sequence: TGTGCCAGCAGCCCAAGACCTAGCGGGGGCTACACAGATACGCAGTATTTT.

The V and J genes are TRBV2 and TRBJ1-4, with D perhaps TRBD1 (6 bases). The CDR3 totals 16 residues. The ends were cut back, 4 bases at V and 3 bases at J, with 15 bases in the middle. The germline gives CDR1 SNHLY, CDR2 FYNNEI. The CDR3 spells CASSVTGKEANEKLFF. CDR3 in DNA: TGTGCCAGCAGTGTGACAGGCAAGGAGGCTAATGAAAAACTGTTTTTT. The whole variable domain, filled in from reference TRBV2 and TRBJ1-4, reads EPEVTQTPSHQVTQMGQEVILRCVPISNHLYFYWYRQILGQKVEFLVSFYNNEISEKSEIFDDQFSVERPDGSNFTLKIRSTKLEDSAMYFCASSVTGKEANEKLFFGSGTQLSVL.

The chain is built from TRBV27 and TRBJ1-2; D gene ambiguous. V lost 2 bases, J lost 0 bases, and 7 bases lay in between. The germline CDR1 and CDR2 sequences are MNHEY and SMNVEV (reference sequence). The CDR3 has 14 amino acids. CDR3 bases: TGTGCCAGCAGTTTAGAACCAGCTAACTATGGCTACACCTTC. Translated: CASSLEPANYGYTF.

The chain links TRBV28 to TRBJ2-7, with 13 bases matching TRBD2. The CDR3 loop spans 12 amino acids. Germline CDR1 reads MDHEN; CDR2 reads SYDVKM. The trim removed 6 bases at V and 12 bases at J, leaving 5 bases unmatched. The CDR3: CASSGLAGVSYF. The CDR3 DNA follows: TGTGCCAGCAGCGGACTAGCGGGAGTCTCGTACTTC. The full variable domain, with the rest looked up from reference TRBV28 and TRBJ2-7, is DVKVTQSSRYLVKRTGEKVFLECVQDMDHENMFWYRQDPGLGLRLIYFSYDVKMKEKGDIPEGYSVSREKKERFSLILESASTNQTSMYLCASSGLAGVSYFGPGTRLTVT.

The CDR3 sequence: CASSLAGLVLGVGGQYF. The CDR3 nucleotides read TGTGCCAGCAGCTTAGCGGGACTAGTCCTGGGAGTAGGTGGCCAGTACTTC. This rearrangement joins TRBV7-9 to TRBJ2-5; TRBD2 matches at 8 bases. The junction had 16 bases not matched to a gene; V was cut back by 0 bases and J by 10 bases. In germline, CDR1 is SEHNR, CDR2 FQNEAQ (reference sequence). The CDR3 has 17 amino acids. Supplemented by reference TRBV7-9 and TRBJ2-5, the full variable domain reads DTGVSQNPRHKITKRGQNVTFRCDPISEHNRLYWYRQTLGQGPEFLTYFQNEAQLEKSRLLSDRFSAERPKGSFSTLEIQRTEQGDSAMYLCASSLAGLVLGVGGQYFGPGTRLLVL.

This chain uses TRBV5-8 with TRBJ1-1; the match to TRBD1 covers 7 bases. With 0 bases clipped from V and 7 bases from J, the junction kept 3 bases outside the gene matches. The CDR3 consists of 13 residues. Germline lookup yields CDR1 SGHTS and CDR2 YDEGEE. The CDR3: CASSLVQGSEAFF. CDR3 bases: TGTGCCAGCAGCTTGGTACAGGGGAGTGAAGCTTTCTTT.

The chain is built from TRBV5-4 and TRBJ2-7, with D uncertain. The germline V and J ends were trimmed by 0 bases and 0 bases, with 10 bases remaining between them. CDR1 is SGHNT and CDR2 is YYREEE in the germline V gene (reference sequence). The CDR3 length is 15 residues. The chain's CDR3 is CASSLGTPISYEQYF. CDR3 nucleotide sequence: TGTGCCAGCAGCTTGGGAACACCAATCTCCTACGAGCAGTACTTC.

The chain is built from TRBV11-2 and TRBJ2-1; 10 nucleotides agree with TRBD2. Losses at the gene ends were 2 bases for V and 4 bases for J; bases not matched to a gene: 5. The CDR3 length is 16 residues. CDR1 SGHAT and CDR2 FQNNGV come from the germline V gene. The CDR3 coding sequence is TGTGCCAGCAGCTTAATAGCGGGGGGCCTATACAATGAGCAGTTCTTC. Translated: CASSLIAGGLYNEQFF.

This clone was detected once. The V and J genes are TRBV14 and TRBJ2-5, with D possibly matching TRBD1 (5 bases). The CDR3 totals 16 residues. The V gene's germline CDR1 is SGHDN and CDR2 FVKESK. Deletions cut 4 bases from V and 5 bases from J, with 20 bases between. The CDR3 region has the DNA TGTGCCAGCAGCCTCCTGGTCCTGGGGCCCCGGGAGACCCAGTACTTC. It specifies CASSLLVLGPRETQYF.

V gene TRBV2 combines with J gene TRBJ2-3; 11 bases map to TRBD2. The trim removed 2 bases at V and 7 bases at J, leaving 5 bases unmatched. Looked up from germline, CDR1 is SNHLY and CDR2 is FYNNEI. The length of the CDR3 is 15 residues. CDR3: CASSELAGGFNTQYF. The CDR3 DNA is TGTGCCAGCAGTGAACTAGCGGGAGGTTTTAATACGCAGTATTTT.